This T cell receptor beta chain was observed in a study of human T cells and chemical hapten exposure. In germline, CDR1 is SGHDT, CDR2 YYEEEE. Trimming pared 4 bases from V and 1 base from J, leaving 11 bases between. The length of the CDR3 is 14 residues. TCRdb used MiXCR to reprocess the RACE reads, holding one entry per CDR3 protein. The sample carries 70,000 to 95,000 distinct CDR3 sequences, about 6.3% recorded once. The time point denotes: patch test 2, 6 weeks after DPC sensitization. Treatment reported: therapeutic diphenylcyclopropenone sensitization with weekly scalp DPC. Sequenced material: whole blood, taken in connection with sensitization to the hapten diphenylcyclopropenone (DPC). The chain links TRBV5-6 to TRBJ1-1, with D perhaps TRBD1 (6 bases). The source of this sequence is a woman aged 25 to 39 with alopecia areata. Some clones in this sample may be carry-over from other donors' samples. The DNA of the CDR3 is TGTGCCAGCAGCAGCGAGGGACAGAACACTGAAGCTTTCTTT. Its translation: CASSSEGQNTEAFF.